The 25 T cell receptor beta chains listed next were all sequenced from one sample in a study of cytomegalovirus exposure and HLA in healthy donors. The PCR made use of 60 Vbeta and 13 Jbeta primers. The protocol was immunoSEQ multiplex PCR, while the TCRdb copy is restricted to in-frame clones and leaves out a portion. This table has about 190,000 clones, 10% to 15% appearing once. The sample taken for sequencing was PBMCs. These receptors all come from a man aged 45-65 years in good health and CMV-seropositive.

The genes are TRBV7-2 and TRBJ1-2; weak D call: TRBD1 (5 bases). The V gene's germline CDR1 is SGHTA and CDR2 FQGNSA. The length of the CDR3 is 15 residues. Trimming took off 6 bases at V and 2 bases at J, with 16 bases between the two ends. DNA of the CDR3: TGTGCCAGCAGGATTCAGTCGGACAACAACTATGGCTACACCTTC. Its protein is CASRIQSDNNYGYTF. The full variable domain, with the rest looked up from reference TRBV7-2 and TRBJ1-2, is GAGVSQSPSNKVTEKGKDVELRCDPISGHTALYWYRQSLGQGLEFLIYFQGNSAPDKSGLPSDRFSAERTGGSVSTLTIQRTQQEDSAVYLCASRIQSDNNYGYTFGSGTRLTVV.

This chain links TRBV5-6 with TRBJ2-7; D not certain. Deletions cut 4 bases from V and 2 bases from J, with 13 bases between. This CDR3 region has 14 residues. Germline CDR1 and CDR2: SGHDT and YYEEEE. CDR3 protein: CASSLGRDTYEQYF. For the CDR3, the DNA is TGTGCCAGCAGCCTTGGCCGTGATACCTACGAGCAGTACTTC.

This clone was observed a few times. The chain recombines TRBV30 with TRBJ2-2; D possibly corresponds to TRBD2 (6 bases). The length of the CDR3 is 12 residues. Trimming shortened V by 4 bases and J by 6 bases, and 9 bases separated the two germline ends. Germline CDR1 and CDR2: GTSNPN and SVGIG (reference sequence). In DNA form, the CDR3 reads TGTGCCTGGAACTGGGGGGCCGGGGAGCTGTTTTTT. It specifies CAWNWGAGELFF.

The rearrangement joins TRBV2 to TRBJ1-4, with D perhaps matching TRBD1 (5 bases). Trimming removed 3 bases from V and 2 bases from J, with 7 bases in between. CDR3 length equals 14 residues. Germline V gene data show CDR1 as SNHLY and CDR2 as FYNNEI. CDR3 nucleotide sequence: TGTGCCAGCAGTGAGCGGGGGACTAATGAAAAACTGTTTTTT. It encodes CASSERGTNEKLFF. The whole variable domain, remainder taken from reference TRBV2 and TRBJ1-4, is EPEVTQTPSHQVTQMGQEVILRCVPISNHLYFYWYRQILGQKVEFLVSFYNNEISEKSEIFDDQFSVERPDGSNFTLKIRSTKLEDSAMYFCASSERGTNEKLFFGSGTQLSVL.

Written as DNA, the CDR3 is TGTGCCAGCGGAGGACAGATCGGAGAGACCCAGTACTTC. Translation gives CASGGQIGETQYF. The chain combines TRBV6-5 with TRBJ2-5; maybe TRBD1 (6 bases). Germline CDR1 MNHEY, CDR2 SVGAGI. V was shortened by 8 bases and J by 4 bases, with 14 bases between the two germline ends. CDR3 length equals 13 residues.

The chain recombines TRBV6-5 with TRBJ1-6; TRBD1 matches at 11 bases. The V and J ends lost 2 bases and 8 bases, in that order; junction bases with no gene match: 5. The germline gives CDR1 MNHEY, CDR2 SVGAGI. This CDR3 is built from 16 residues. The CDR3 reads CASSYRDRGWDSPLHF. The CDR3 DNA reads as TGTGCCAGCAGTTACCGGGACAGGGGGTGGGATTCACCCCTCCACTTT.

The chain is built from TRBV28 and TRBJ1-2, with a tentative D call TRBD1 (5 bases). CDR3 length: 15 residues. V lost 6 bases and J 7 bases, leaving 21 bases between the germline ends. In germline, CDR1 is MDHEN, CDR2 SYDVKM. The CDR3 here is CASRTWKGLRTGYTF. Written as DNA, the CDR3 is TGTGCCAGCAGGACATGGAAGGGGTTGAGGACTGGCTACACCTTC.

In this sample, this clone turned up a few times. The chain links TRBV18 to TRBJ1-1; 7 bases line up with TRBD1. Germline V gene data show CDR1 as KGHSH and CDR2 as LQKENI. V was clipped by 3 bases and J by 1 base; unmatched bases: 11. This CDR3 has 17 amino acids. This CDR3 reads CASSPRDRPRGNTEAFF. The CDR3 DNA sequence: TGTGCCAGCTCACCCCGGGACAGACCAAGGGGGAACACTGAAGCTTTCTTT.

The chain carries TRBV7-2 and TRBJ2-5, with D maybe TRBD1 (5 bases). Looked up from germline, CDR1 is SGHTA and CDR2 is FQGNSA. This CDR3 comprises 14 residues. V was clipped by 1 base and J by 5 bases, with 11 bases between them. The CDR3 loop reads CASSLVRGGETQYF. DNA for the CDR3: TGTGCCAGCAGCTTAGTAAGGGGTGGCGAGACCCAGTACTTC.

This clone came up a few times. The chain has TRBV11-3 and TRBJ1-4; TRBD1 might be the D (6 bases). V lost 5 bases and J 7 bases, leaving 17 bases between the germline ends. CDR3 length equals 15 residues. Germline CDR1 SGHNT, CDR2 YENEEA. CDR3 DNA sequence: TGTGCCAGCAGCGAAAGGGGGGGAGTTACTGAAAAACTGTTTTTT. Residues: CASSERGGVTEKLFF.

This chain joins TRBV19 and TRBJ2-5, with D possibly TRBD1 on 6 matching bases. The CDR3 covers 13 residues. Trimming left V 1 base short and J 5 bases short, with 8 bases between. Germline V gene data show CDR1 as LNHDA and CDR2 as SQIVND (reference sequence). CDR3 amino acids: CASSIGRGETQYF. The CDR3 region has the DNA TGTGCCAGTAGTATAGGCAGGGGTGAGACCCAGTACTTC.

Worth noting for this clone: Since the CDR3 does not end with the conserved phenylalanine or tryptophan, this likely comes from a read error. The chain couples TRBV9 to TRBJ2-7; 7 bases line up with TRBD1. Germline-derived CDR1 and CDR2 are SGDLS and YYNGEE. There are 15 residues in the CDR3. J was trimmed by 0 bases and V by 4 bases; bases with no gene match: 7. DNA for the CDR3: TGTGCCAGCAGCTTTGGACAGGCGGCCTCCTACGAGCAGTACTTA. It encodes CASSFGQAASYEQYL.

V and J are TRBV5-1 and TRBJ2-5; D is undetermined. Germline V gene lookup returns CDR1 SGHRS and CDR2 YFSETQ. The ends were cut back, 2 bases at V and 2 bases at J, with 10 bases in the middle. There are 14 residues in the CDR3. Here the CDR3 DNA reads TGCGCCAGCAGCTTCCTGGAGCTACAAGAGACCCAGTACTTC. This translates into CASSFLELQETQYF.

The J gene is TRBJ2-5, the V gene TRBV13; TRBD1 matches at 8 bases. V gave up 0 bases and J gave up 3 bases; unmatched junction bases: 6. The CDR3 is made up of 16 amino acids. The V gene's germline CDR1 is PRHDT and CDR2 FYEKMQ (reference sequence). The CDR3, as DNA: TGTGCCAGCAGCTTAGGGGCGGGACAGGCGGAAGAGACCCAGTACTTC. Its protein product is CASSLGAGQAEETQYF.

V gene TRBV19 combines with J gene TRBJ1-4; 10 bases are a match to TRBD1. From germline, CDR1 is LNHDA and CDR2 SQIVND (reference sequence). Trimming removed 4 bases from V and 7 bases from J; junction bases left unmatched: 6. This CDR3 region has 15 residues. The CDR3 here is CASSKRGQGTEKLFF. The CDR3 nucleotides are TGTGCCAGTAGTAAGCGGGGACAGGGGACTGAAAAACTGTTTTTT.

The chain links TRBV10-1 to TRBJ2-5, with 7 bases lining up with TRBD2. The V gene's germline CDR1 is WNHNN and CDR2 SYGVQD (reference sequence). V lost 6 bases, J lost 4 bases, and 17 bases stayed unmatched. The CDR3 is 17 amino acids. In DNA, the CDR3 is TGCGCCAGCAGGACGGGGGGTAGATCCTCTCGGAGAGAGACCCAGTACTTC. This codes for CASRTGGRSSRRETQYF.

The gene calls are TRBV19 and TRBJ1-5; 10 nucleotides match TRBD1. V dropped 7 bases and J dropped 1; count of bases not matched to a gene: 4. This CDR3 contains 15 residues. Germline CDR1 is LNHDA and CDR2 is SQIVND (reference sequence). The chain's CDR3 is CASKGQGMSNQPQHF. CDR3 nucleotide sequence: TGTGCCAGTAAGGGACAGGGGATGAGCAATCAGCCCCAGCATTTT.

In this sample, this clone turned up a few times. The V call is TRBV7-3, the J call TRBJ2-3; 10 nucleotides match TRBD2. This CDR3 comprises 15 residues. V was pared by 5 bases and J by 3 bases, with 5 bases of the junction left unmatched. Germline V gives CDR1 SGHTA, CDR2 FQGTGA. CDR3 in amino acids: CASSITSGATDTQYF. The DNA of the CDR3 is TGTGCCAGCAGCATCACTAGCGGGGCTACAGATACGCAGTATTTT.

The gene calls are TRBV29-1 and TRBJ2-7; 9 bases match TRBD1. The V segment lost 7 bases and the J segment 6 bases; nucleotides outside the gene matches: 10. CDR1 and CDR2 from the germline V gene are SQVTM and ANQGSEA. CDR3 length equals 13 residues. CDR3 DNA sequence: TGCAGCGCTAAGACAGGGGGATACGGCGAGCAGTACTTC. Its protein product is CSAKTGGYGEQYF.

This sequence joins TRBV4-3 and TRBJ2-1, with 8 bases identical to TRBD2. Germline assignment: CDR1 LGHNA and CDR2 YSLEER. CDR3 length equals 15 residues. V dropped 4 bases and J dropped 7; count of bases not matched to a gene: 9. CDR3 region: CASSLEISGVNEQFF. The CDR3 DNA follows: TGCGCCAGCAGCCTAGAGATTAGCGGGGTAAATGAGCAGTTCTTC.

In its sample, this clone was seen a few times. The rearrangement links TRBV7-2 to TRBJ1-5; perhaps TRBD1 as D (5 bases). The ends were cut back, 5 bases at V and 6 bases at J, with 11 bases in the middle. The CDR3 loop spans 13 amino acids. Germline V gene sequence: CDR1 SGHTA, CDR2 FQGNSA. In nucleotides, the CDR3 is TGTGCCAGCAGCCTACCTCAGGGTCAGCCCCAGCATTTT. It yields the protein CASSLPQGQPQHF.

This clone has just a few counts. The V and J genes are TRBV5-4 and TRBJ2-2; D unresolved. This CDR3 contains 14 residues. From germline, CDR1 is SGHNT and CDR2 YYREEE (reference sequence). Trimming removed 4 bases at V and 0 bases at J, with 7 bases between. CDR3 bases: TGTGCCAGCAGCGCGGTAACGAACACCGGGGAGCTGTTTTTT. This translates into CASSAVTNTGELFF.

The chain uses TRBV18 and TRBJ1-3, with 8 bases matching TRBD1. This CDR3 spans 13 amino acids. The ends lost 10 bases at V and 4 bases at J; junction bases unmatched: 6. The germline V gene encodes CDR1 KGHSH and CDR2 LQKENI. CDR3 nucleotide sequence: TGTGCCACCTCCCGGGACAGGGGAAACACCATATATTTT. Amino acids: CATSRDRGNTIYF.

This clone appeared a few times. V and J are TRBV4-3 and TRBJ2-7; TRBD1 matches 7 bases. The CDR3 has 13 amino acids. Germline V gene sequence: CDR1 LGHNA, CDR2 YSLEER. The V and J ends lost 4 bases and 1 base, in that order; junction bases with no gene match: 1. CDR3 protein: CASSPTGSYEQYV. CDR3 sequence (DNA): TGCGCCAGCAGCCCGACAGGGTCCTACGAGCAGTACGTC.

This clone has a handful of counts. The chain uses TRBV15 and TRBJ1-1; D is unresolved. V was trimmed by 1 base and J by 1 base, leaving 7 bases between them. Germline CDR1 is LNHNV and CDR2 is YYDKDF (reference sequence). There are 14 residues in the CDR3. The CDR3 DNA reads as TGTGCCACCAGCAGAGTATCCGGGAACACTGAAGCTTTCTTT. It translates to CATSRVSGNTEAFF.